What follows describes a single TCR beta chain. This clone turned up a few times. Its target antigen remains unknown. Per-base quality was not reported, and no clone a single base away is much larger than it. The data belong to a study of cytomegalovirus exposure and HLA in healthy donors (TCRdb year 2017). As for the study more broadly: An earlier analysis of some 500 of the donors reported about 250 Gb of sequence data and 100 million to 140 million unique TCR beta sequences from some 180 million T cells. Approximately 310 gigabases of sequencing data and tens of millions of unique TCR sequences made up an early release that covered about 640 HLA-typed donors. Among the roughly 400 genotyped donors, approximately 76% belonged to the genetic ancestry cluster associated with self-reported Caucasian donors. The study aimed to test whether signatures of past pathogen exposure could be identified by cataloging public T cell receptors. The study profiled the T cell repertoires of about 720 subjects by immunosequencing and related them to cytomegalovirus serostatus. Besides the first cohort of roughly 640 subjects, a separate validation cohort made up of roughly 120 different subjects was used. The study combined high-throughput TCR immunosequencing, statistical association of individual TCRs with disease status, and machine learning to predict cytomegalovirus infection status. To study patterns of TCR occurrence, a later analysis re-analyzed previously published TCR beta repertoires from 700 or so donors and added high-resolution HLA genotyping. Rather than using new phenotypic data, the later analysis identified candidate immune exposures from TCR beta sequences and from how often those sequences occurred across donors. An earlier analysis of about 600 of the donors used high-throughput TCR beta sequencing to judge whether each TCR beta V gene segment behaved as functional or pseudogenic. Alongside the repertoire data, information on donor age, sex, ethnicity and CMV serostatus was compiled. In a later genetic analysis, genome-wide SNP genotypes for about three fifths of the roughly 670 donors were used, and that subset was treated as a discovery cohort. All discovery cohort repertoires had been generated on a single sequencing platform. Class I and class II HLA loci were covered by the typing at four-digit resolution. Typing coverage varied by locus: roughly 620-640 donors for A, B, C, DRB1 and DQB1; roughly 560 for DQA1; around 610 for DPA1; 400 to 480 for DPB1. A few DR-DQ haplotypes were treated as single units for association and clustering because of strong linkage in the cohort. Among around 400 genotyped donors of the cohort, an average of approximately 250,000 unique TCR beta nucleotide sequences were sequenced per donor, around 18% of them non-productive.

Libraries came from the immunoSEQ multiplex PCR assay. The multiplex PCR relied on a mix of 60 forward primers for TCR Vbeta segments and 13 reverse primers for TCR Jbeta segments. Amplification of the CDR3 region of rearranged TCR beta genes was performed with a multiplex PCR assay on genomic DNA. Amplified TCR beta libraries were sequenced as 87-base-pair reads on the Illumina HiSeq System. As for the original processing: In a later analysis, 77 million or so unique TCR beta chains were counted across the roughly 670 repertoires, and around 10 million of these chains were shared by at least two donors. Raw reads were error-corrected and collapsed into unique sequences by a nearest-neighbor algorithm in which closely related sequences were merged to remove PCR and sequencing errors. CDR3 sequences were aligned to IMGT reference sequences to assign V, D and J gene segments. For a sequence to be retained, at least a six-nucleotide match to both a V gene segment and a J gene segment was required. Rearrangements were classified as productive when the CDR3 lacked stop codons and remained in frame with V and J, and all other rearrangements were classified as non-productive. CDR3 was defined according to IMGT convention as the region running from the second conserved V-encoded cysteine to the conserved J-encoded phenylalanine. The earlier analysis of about 620 of the donors excluded sequences that lacked an unambiguous match to a single V gene segment. An earlier analysis of a few hundred of the donors called V segments functional above 56.7% productive rearrangements and segregating when the between-donor standard deviation exceeded 5%. A statistical classification framework was built to diagnose cytomegalovirus status from the catalog of TCR beta chain sequences. In a later analysis, TCR nucleotide sequences were compared against IMGT/GENE-DB human TR gene sequences so that V and J genes could be assigned. The TCRdist pipeline was used in a later analysis to assign CDR3 sequences and most-parsimonious VDJ recombination scenarios. In a later analysis, each TCR beta chain was defined by its CDR3 amino acid sequence together with its V-gene family, and reads lacking a unique V-gene family were excluded. As a way to deal with suspected cross-contamination and a sequencing artifact, a later analysis dropped over 550 nucleotide sequences that were highly shared and had low generation probability. In a later analysis, a clonal expansion index for each public chain was calculated from normalized within-repertoire ranks of inferred template counts. A later analysis computed generation probabilities with a VDJ recombination model fitted to out-of-frame rearrangements, and checked the results against IGoR. A later analysis scored TCR-TCR, TCR-HLA and TCR-CMV co-occurrence with hypergeometric tests, applying a repertoire-size bias correction to TCR pairs. False discovery rates were estimated in a later analysis by permuting HLA or CMV assignments 20 times. A later analysis grouped co-occurring TCRs with DBSCAN, adding TCRdist sequence similarity when clustering within HLA-allele-positive subsets. For co-occurrence clustering, repertoires with fewer than 30,000 or more than 120,000 public chains were excluded, along with five repertoires with anomalous nucleotide sharing. TCRdb obtained this table from immuneACCESS and retained in-frame rearrangements with V and J assigned. These tables miss some clones; where compared with another copy, unresolved V genes account for less than half of the shortfall, and the remainder is unexplained. V, J and clone size were drawn from that table, and D and trimming were deduced from the DNA. The sample table lists under 200,000 clones, roughly 80% of them with a count of one. The top ten clones comprise approximately 3.9% of the sample.

Trimming at the junction amounts to 10 bases on V and 7 bases on J, and the germline ends lie 14 bases apart. CDR1 and CDR2 are drawn from the germline V gene: MNHEY, SVGAGI. The CDR3 covers 13 residues, taking in both the cysteine and the phenylalanine. Left in the record is the CDR3 DNA by itself, 39 bases read in frame from the first base. In total, roughly 670 healthy bone marrow donors made up the cohort. Cohort members were all nominally healthy when sampled, although unrecorded immune exposures were likely present. The donor was CMV seronegative and was included in the group of 352 seronegative cohort members. Every donor gave a peripheral blood sample, and the peripheral blood mononuclear cells from that sample were used for TCR beta sequencing. Genomic DNA extraction from the blood cell samples was performed with the Qiagen DNeasy Blood Extraction Kit. The research as a whole found: Three of the identified cytomegalovirus-associated TCR beta chains were confirmed in vitro to be specific for cytomegalovirus antigens. This cohort had only TCR beta chains sequenced, and the lack of alpha or paired-chain data limited which features could be detected. The authors suggested that the approach could potentially be extended to other disease states and immunological phenotypes. Presence/absence analyses assumed roughly uniform sequencing depth across donors, an assumption that may not hold. In a later analysis, TCR association rates were found to vary across HLA loci, with the most associated TCRs seen for DRB1 alleles and the fewest for HLA-C alleles. Some IMGT-functional V segments, including TRBV6-2 and TRBV6-3, could not be told apart with the 87-base-pair reads, so those segments were excluded. Because HLA typing was unavailable for some donors at each locus, only the typed subset was used in association tests. In a later analysis, HLA-associated TCR beta chains showed more clonal expansion and lower generation probabilities than non-associated chains that were equally common. In a later genetic analysis, fewer N-insertions in productive TCRs were reported among donors in an Asian-associated ancestry cluster than the roughly 700-donor mean. Most TCR sequences were seen in very few donors, while some public TCRs were found in many individuals. A later genetic analysis associated a missense DCLRE1C variant with V-gene and J-gene trimming of TCR beta chains, and an independent cohort replicated the association. The study listed 150 to 200 TCR beta chains as associated with cytomegalovirus. In a later analysis, most CMV-associated TCR beta chains were found to appear HLA-restricted, with HLA associations seemingly driven largely by CMV exposure. In both the original and validation cohorts, the classifier was reported to diagnose cytomegalovirus status with high specificity and sensitivity. In a later analysis, about 17,000 TCR beta sequences were associated with specific HLA alleles at a false discovery rate of 0.05. When HLA alleles, especially DR and DQ, strongly co-occurred, attributing TCR associations to individual alleles was difficult. Because counts were too low, about 18 rarely observed V segments, including chromosome 9 orphons, were excluded from the earlier analysis of fewer than 650 of the donors. A further reported finding was that TCR beta sequences accurately predicted the HLA-A and HLA-B alleles for most subjects in the first cohort. In an earlier analysis of some 540 of the donors, most TCR beta V segments appeared in productive rearrangements about 90% or about 30% of the time, broadly matching IMGT annotations. In a later analysis, several top co-occurrence clusters were reported to appear linked to parvovirus B19, influenza, CMV and Epstein-Barr virus. A cluster of highly shared sequence variants was judged likely to represent a technical artifact of the sequencing pipeline. Linkage disequilibrium might explain the correlated functional status among segregating V segments, but an unknown experimental factor could not be ruled out. The only immune exposure information available for the cohort was CMV serostatus.

The sample consisted of PBMCs. The receptor's source is a man between 50 and 59 years old in good health and CMV-seronegative. The V and J genes are TRBV6-5 and TRBJ1-6; TRBD1 is possibly the D segment (6 matching bases). The CDR3 is CATRQVGNSPLHF. The base sequence is TGTGCCACCCGACAGGTGGGAAATTCACCCCTCCACTTT.